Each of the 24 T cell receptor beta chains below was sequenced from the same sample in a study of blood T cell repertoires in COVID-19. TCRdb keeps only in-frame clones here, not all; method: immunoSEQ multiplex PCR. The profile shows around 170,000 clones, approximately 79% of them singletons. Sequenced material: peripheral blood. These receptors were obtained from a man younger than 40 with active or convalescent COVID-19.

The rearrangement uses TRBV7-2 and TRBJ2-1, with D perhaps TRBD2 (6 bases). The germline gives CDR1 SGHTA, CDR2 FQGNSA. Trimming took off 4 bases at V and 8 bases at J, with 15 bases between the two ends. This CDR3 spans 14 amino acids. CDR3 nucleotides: TGTGCCAGCAGCTCCCCCTGGGCGGGGCATGAGCAGTTCTTC. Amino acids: CASSSPWAGHEQFF.

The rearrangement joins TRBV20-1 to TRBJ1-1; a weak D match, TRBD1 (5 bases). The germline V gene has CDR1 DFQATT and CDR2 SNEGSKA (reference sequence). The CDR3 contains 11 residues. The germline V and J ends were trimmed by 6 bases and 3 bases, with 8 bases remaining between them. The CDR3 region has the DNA TGCAGTGCCCGGGGGGACACTGAAGCTTTCTTT. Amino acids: CSARGDTEAFF.

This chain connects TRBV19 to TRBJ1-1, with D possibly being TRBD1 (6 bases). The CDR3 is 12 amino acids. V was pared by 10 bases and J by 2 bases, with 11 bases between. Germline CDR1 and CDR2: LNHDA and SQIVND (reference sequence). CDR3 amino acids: CATQQGNTEAFF. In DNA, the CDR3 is TGTGCCACCCAACAGGGTAACACTGAAGCTTTCTTT.

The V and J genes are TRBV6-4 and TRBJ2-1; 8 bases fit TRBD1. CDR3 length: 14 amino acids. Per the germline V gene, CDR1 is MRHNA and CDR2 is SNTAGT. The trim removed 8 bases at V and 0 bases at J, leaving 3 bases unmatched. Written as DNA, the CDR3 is TGTGCCAGCCGACAGGGGAGCTCCTACAATGAGCAGTTCTTC. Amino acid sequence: CASRQGSSYNEQFF.

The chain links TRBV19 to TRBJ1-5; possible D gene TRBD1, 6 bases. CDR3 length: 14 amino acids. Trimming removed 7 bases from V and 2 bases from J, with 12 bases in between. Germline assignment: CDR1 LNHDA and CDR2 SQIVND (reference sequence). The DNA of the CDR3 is TGTGCCAGTAAACAGGGCAGGGGCAATCAGCCCCAGCATTTT. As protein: CASKQGRGNQPQHF.

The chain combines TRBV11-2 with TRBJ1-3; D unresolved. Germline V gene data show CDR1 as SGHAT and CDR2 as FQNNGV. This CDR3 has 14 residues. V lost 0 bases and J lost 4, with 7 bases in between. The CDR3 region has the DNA TGTGCCAGCAGCTTAGATCCAGTAGGAAACACCATATATTTT. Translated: CASSLDPVGNTIYF.

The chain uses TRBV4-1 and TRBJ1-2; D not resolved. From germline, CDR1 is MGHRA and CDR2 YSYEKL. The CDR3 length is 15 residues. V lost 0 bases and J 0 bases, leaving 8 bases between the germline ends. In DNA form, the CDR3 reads TGCGCCAGCAGCCAAGATAGGCGGCCTAACTATGGCTACACCTTC. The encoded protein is CASSQDRRPNYGYTF.

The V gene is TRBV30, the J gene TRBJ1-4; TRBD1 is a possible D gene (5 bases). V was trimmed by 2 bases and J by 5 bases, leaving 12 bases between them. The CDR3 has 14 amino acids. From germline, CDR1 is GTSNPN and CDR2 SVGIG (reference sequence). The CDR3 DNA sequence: TGTGCCTGGAGTCGCAGGGTGGGCAATGAAAAACTGTTTTTT. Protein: CAWSRRVGNEKLFF.

CDR3 in amino acids: CASSSKGRGVGEDTQYF. The CDR3 region has the DNA TGCGCCAGCAGCTCGAAGGGCCGCGGGGTGGGAGAAGATACGCAGTATTTT. The V and J genes are TRBV5-1 and TRBJ2-3; TRBD2 might be the D (6 bases). The CDR3 has 17 amino acids. The germline V and J ends were trimmed by 3 bases and 5 bases, with 22 bases remaining between them. Germline lookup yields CDR1 SGHRS and CDR2 YFSETQ.

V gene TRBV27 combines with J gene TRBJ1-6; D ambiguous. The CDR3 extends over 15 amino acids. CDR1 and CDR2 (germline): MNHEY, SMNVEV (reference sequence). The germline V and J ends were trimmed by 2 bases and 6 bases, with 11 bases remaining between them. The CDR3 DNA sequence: TGTGCCAGCAGTTTAGGGCCCACACTTAATTCACCCCTCCACTTT. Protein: CASSLGPTLNSPLHF.

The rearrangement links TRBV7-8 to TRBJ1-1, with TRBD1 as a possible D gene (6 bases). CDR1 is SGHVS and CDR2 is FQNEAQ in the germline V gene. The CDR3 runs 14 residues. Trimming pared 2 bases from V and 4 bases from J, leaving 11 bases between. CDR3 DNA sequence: TGTGCCAGCAGCTTACGGGAGGGGGGCACTGAAGCTTTCTTT. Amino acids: CASSLREGGTEAFF.

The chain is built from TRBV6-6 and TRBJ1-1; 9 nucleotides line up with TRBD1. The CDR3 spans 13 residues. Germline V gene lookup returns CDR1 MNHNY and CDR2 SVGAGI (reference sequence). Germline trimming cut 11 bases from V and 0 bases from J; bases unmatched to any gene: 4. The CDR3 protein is CAGYRGLNTEAFF. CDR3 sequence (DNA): TGTGCCGGCTACAGGGGGCTGAACACTGAAGCTTTCTTT.

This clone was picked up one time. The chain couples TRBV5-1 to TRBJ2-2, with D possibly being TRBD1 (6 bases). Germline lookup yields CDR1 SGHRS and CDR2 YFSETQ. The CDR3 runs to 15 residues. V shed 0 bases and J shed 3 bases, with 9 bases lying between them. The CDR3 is CASSLDTGHTGELFF. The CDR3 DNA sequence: TGCGCCAGCAGCTTGGACACAGGGCACACCGGGGAGCTGTTTTTT.

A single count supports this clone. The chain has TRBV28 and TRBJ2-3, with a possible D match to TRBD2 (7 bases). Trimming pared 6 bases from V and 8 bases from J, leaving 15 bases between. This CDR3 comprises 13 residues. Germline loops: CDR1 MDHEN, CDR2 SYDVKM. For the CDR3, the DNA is TGTGCCAGCAGGGTTAGGGGGGGATTTACGCAGTATTTT. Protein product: CASRVRGGFTQYF.

CDR3 DNA: TGTGCCAGCAGCTTAGGCCCGCAGGGATCCTTCTTGACCACCGGGGAGCTGTTTTTT. Its translation: CASSLGPQGSFLTTGELFF. The chain combines TRBV13 with TRBJ2-2; D is perhaps TRBD1 (5 bases). The CDR3 extends over 19 amino acids. Germline assignment: CDR1 PRHDT and CDR2 FYEKMQ (reference sequence). The germline V and J ends were trimmed by 0 bases and 4 bases, with 21 bases remaining between them.

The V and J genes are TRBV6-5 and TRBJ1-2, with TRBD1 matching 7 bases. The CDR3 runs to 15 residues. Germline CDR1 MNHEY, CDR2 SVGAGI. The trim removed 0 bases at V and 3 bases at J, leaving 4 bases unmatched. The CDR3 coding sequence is TGTGCCAGCAGTTACTCGAAGCAGGGGGACTATGGCTACACCTTC. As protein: CASSYSKQGDYGYTF.

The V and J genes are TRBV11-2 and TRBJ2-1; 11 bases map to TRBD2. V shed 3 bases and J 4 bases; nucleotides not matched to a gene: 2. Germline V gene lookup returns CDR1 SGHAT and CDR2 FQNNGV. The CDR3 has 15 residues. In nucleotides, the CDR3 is TGTGCCAGCAGCTTTAGCGGGGGGGATTACAATGAGCAGTTCTTC. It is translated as CASSFSGGDYNEQFF.

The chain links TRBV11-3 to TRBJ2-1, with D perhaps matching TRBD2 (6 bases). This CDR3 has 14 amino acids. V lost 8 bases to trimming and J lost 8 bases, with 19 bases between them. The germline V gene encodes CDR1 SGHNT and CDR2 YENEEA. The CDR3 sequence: CASGSGVRIDEQFF. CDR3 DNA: TGTGCCAGCGGCTCGGGAGTTCGGATTGATGAGCAGTTCTTC.

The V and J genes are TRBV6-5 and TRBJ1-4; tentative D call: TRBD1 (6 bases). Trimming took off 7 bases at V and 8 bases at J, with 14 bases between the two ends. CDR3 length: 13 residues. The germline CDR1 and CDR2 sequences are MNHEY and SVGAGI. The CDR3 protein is CASKGGAREKLFF. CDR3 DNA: TGTGCCAGCAAGGGGGGGGCGCGCGAAAAACTGTTTTTT.

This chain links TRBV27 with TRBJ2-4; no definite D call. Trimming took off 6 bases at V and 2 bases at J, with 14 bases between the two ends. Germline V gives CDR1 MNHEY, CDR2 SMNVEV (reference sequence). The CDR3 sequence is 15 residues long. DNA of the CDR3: TGTGCCAGCAGGGCAGGCACGGTGACCAAAAACATTCAGTACTTC. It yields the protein CASRAGTVTKNIQYF.

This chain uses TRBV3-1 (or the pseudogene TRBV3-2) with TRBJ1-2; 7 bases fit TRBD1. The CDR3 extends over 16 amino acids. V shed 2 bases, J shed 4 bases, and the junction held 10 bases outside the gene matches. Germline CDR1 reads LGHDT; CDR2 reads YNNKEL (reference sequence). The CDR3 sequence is CASSQLPAGGTYGYTF. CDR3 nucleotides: TGTGCCAGCAGCCAACTGCCGGCAGGGGGAACCTATGGCTACACCTTC.

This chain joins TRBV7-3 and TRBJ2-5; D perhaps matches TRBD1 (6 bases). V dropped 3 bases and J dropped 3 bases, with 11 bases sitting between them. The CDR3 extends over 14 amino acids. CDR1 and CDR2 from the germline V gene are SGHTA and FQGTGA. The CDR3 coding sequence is TGTGCCAGCAGCTTGGGGGCAGGGGAAGAGACCCAGTACTTC. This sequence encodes CASSLGAGEETQYF.

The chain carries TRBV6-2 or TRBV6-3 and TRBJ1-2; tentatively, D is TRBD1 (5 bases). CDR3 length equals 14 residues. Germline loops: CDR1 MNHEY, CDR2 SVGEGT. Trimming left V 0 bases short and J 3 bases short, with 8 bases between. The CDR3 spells CASSYSDTYYGYTF. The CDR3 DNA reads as TGTGCCAGCAGTTACTCGGACACTTACTATGGCTACACCTTC.

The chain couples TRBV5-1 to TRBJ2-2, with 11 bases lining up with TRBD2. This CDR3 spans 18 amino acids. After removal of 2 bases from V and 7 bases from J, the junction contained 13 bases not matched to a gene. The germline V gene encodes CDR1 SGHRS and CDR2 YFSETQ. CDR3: CASSFHTSGGTRGGELFF. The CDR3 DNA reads TGCGCCAGCAGCTTCCATACTAGCGGGGGCACTCGAGGCGGGGAGCTGTTTTTT.